The 2 T cell receptor beta chains below all came from one sample that was sequenced in a study of Tregs in tolerant kidney transplant recipients. Libraries were prepared by immunoSEQ multiplex PCR; TCRdb keeps only in-frame clonotypes and omits some of them. The table records approximately 60,000 clones, approximately 87% of them present only once. The nonmyeloablative bone marrow transplants came from related graft donors, with transient mixed chimerism. The sequenced sample was CD4+ T cells from blood (PBMCs), obtained 6 months after the transplant. Receptors originate from a human patient who received a combined kidney and bone marrow transplant. Some T cells may possibly be graft donor cells.

This clone showed up just once. The V and J genes are TRBV5-1 and TRBJ2-7; 7 bases are shared with TRBD1. The V gene end was trimmed by 4 bases and the J gene end by 2 bases; junction bases not matched to a gene: 9. The CDR3 sequence is 15 residues long. CDR1 is SGHRS and CDR2 is YFSETQ in the germline V gene. Here the CDR3 reads CASSPLRDRAYEQYF. The CDR3 DNA reads as TGCGCCAGCAGCCCCCTGAGGGACAGAGCCTACGAGCAGTACTTC.

CDR3 sequence: CAWNGQAGYEQYF. The CDR3 DNA reads as TGTGCCTGGAACGGGCAGGCGGGCTACGAGCAGTACTTC. The V and J genes are TRBV30 and TRBJ2-7; D may be TRBD2 (5 bases). V was cut by 4 bases and J by 3 bases, with 13 bases left in between. Germline V gene lookup returns CDR1 GTSNPN and CDR2 SVGIG (reference sequence). This CDR3 comprises 13 residues.